The 19 T cell receptor beta chains in this list originate from one sample, sequenced in a study of blood T cell repertoires in COVID-19. Sequencing used immunoSEQ multiplex PCR; TCRdb keeps in-frame clones, though not all of them. The table has about 180,000 clones, around 73% seen once. Material: PBMCs or T cells enriched from blood (not recorded which). These receptor sequences come from a woman in her fifties or sixties who had recovered from COVID-19.

The CDR3 is CATSDPGAGDTGELFF. CDR3 sequence (DNA): TGTGCCACCAGTGACCCAGGGGCAGGGGACACCGGGGAGCTGTTTTTT. The rearrangement links TRBV24-1 to TRBJ2-2, with D possibly matching TRBD1 (6 bases). Trimming cost V 4 bases and J 3 bases, with 14 bases left between them. CDR1 is KGHDR and CDR2 is SFDVKD in the germline V gene. The CDR3 has 16 amino acids.

V and J are TRBV5-6 and TRBJ1-2, with 7 bases matching TRBD1. Looked up from germline, CDR1 is SGHDT and CDR2 is YYEEEE. CDR3 length: 16 residues. Germline trimming cut 4 bases from V and 7 bases from J; bases unmatched to any gene: 16. The CDR3 nucleotides are TGTGCCAGCAGCCTGGAAAGGACAGGCGAGAGGGTTGGCTACACCTTC. This translates into CASSLERTGERVGYTF.

This chain connects TRBV5-1 to TRBJ2-7, with D perhaps matching TRBD2 (5 bases). V was cut by 4 bases and J by 2 bases, with 10 bases left in between. The CDR3 extends over 13 amino acids. Per the germline V gene, CDR1 is SGHRS and CDR2 is YFSETQ. The CDR3 DNA reads TGCGCCAGCAGCCCCGGGGATCCCTACGAGCAGTACTTC. It encodes CASSPGDPYEQYF.

This clone was counted a few times. The chain recombines TRBV29-1 with TRBJ1-3; D gene unclear. This CDR3 comprises 15 residues. Germline lookup yields CDR1 SQVTM and CDR2 ANQGSEA. V was shortened by 4 bases and J by 1 base, with 14 bases between the two germline ends. CDR3 residues: CSVGYEGVSGNTIYF. The CDR3 DNA reads TGCAGCGTTGGTTATGAGGGAGTGTCTGGAAACACCATATATTTT.

The genes are TRBV18 and TRBJ1-3, with TRBD1 matching over 10 bases. The CDR3 consists of 15 residues. The V gene's germline CDR1 is KGHSH and CDR2 LQKENI. V lost 3 bases to trimming and J lost 2 bases; unmatched junction nucleotides: 1. CDR3 in amino acids: CASSPTGGAGNTIYF. As DNA, the CDR3 is TGTGCCAGCTCACCGACAGGGGGCGCTGGAAACACCATATATTTT.

Worth noting for this clone: Other DNA sequences of this sample code for an identical CDR3. The chain joins TRBV7-2 to TRBJ1-5; 7 bases align to TRBD1. This CDR3 comprises 15 residues. J was trimmed by 1 base and V by 5 bases; bases with no gene match: 5. Germline lookup yields CDR1 SGHTA and CDR2 FQGNSA. The CDR3 coding sequence is TGTGCCAGCAGCCCCCGACAGGGAAGCAATCAGCCCCAGCATTTT. Its protein is CASSPRQGSNQPQHF.

The chain carries TRBV6-5 and TRBJ2-7; the D is unclear. This CDR3 spans 16 amino acids. In germline, CDR1 is MNHEY, CDR2 SVGAGI. V shed 0 bases and J shed 3 bases, with 15 bases lying between them. CDR3 region: CASSYSASSFIYEQYF. The DNA for the CDR3 is TGTGCCAGCAGTTACTCGGCTAGTTCCTTTATCTACGAGCAGTACTTC.

CDR3 loop: CASSIVGGDDAGNQPQHF. DNA of the CDR3: TGTGCCAGCTCAATCGTAGGGGGCGATGATGCGGGCAATCAGCCCCAGCATTTT. This chain connects TRBV19 to TRBJ1-5, with TRBD1 matching 7 bases. Germline CDR1 LNHDA, CDR2 SQIVND (reference sequence). After removal of 9 bases from V and 2 bases from J, the junction contained 19 bases not matched to a gene. CDR3 size: 18 residues.

This chain joins TRBV28 and TRBJ2-2; no clear D. V gave up 7 bases and J gave up 5 bases, with 20 bases separating them. This CDR3 has 16 residues. Per the germline V gene, CDR1 is MDHEN and CDR2 is SYDVKM. As DNA, the CDR3 is TGTGCCAGCAAACCGACCGGGTCATTGAGGACCGGGGAGCTGTTTTTT. Translation: CASKPTGSLRTGELFF.

The chain employs TRBV2 and TRBJ2-1; 11 nucleotides align to TRBD1. The CDR3 sequence is 15 residues long. V shed 8 bases and J 6 bases; nucleotides not matched to a gene: 9. The germline gives CDR1 SNHLY, CDR2 FYNNEI. The DNA for the CDR3 is TGTGCCAGCGGCCGGGACAGGGGGGAGGCCAATGAGCAGTTCTTC. As protein: CASGRDRGEANEQFF.

CDR3 region: CASSRTGLDTQYF. CDR3 nucleotide sequence: TGTGCCAGCAGCCGGACAGGCTTAGATACGCAGTATTTT. V gene TRBV7-3 combines with J gene TRBJ2-3, with 7 bases identical to TRBD1. After removal of 5 bases from V and 5 bases from J, the junction contained 4 bases not matched to a gene. Germline V gives CDR1 SGHTA, CDR2 FQGTGA. The length of the CDR3 is 13 residues.

This chain uses TRBV4-2 with TRBJ2-4; D unresolved. CDR3 length: 12 amino acids. Germline values: CDR1 LGHNA, CDR2 YNFKEQ. Trimming cost V 0 bases and J 8 bases, with 5 bases left between them. The CDR3 nucleotides read TGTGCCAGCAGCCAAGATCGCGACATTCAGTACTTC. Amino acids: CASSQDRDIQYF.

The CDR3 protein is CASSSRTGLGTQYF. In nucleotides, the CDR3 is TGTGCCAGCAGCTCCAGGACGGGGTTGGGGACCCAGTACTTC. This chain joins TRBV9 and TRBJ2-5, with D tentatively TRBD2 (5 bases). V gave up 4 bases and J gave up 7 bases, with 17 bases separating them. Germline V gene sequence: CDR1 SGDLS, CDR2 YYNGEE. The CDR3 sequence is 14 residues long.

The chain links TRBV9 to TRBJ2-2; 10 nucleotides line up with TRBD2. CDR3 size: 18 residues. Trimming cost V 0 bases and J 2 bases; bases outside gene matches: 7. Germline-derived CDR1 and CDR2 are SGDLS and YYNGEE. The CDR3, as DNA: TGTGCCAGCAGCGTAGATCGTGCTAGCGGGAGCAACACCGGGGAGCTGTTTTTT. Translating it yields CASSVDRASGSNTGELFF.

The rearrangement joins TRBV28 to TRBJ2-7; D unresolved. The CDR3 runs to 13 residues. CDR1 is MDHEN, CDR2 SYDVKM, per germline. The V gene lost 1 base and the J gene lost 1 base, with 5 bases spanning the gap. CDR3 in DNA: TGTGCCAGCAGTTTATACGGGTCCTACGAGCAGTACTTC. It specifies CASSLYGSYEQYF.

In its sample, this clone was seen a few times. The gene calls are TRBV6-5 and TRBJ2-7; TRBD2 is a possible D gene (6 bases). Per germline, CDR1 MNHEY and CDR2 SVGAGI. The V and J ends lost 2 bases and 4 bases respectively, with 18 bases between them. This CDR3 is 16 amino acids long. The CDR3 sequence is CASSYVGGTASYEQYF. As DNA, the CDR3 is TGTGCCAGCAGTTACGTGGGGGGAACAGCCTCGTACGAGCAGTACTTC.

CDR3 DNA sequence: TGTGCCAGCAGCCAGGGGTCGGGCAATGAAAAACTGTTTTTT. This encodes CASSQGSGNEKLFF. V and J are TRBV6-5 and TRBJ1-4; D is perhaps TRBD1 (6 bases). Germline V CDR1 and CDR2: MNHEY, SVGAGI. Trimming took 6 bases from V and 5 from J, leaving 13 bases between them. The CDR3 runs 14 residues.

The table lists this clone with a count of one. This specimen includes other DNA sequences encoding the same CDR3. The chain is built from TRBV30 and TRBJ1-3; D unclear. The V end was cut by 1 base, the J end by 0 bases, with 7 bases between. The germline V gene encodes CDR1 GTSNPN and CDR2 SVGIG (reference sequence). CDR3 length equals 14 residues. CDR3 bases: TGTGCCTGGAGTGGCATGAGCTCTGGAAACACCATATATTTT. Residues: CAWSGMSSGNTIYF.

This clone has ten or more counts. The chain couples TRBV29-1 to TRBJ1-5; D is undetermined. V was pared by 2 bases and J by 4 bases, with 9 bases between. Germline CDR1 SQVTM, CDR2 ANQGSEA. The CDR3 covers 13 residues. The CDR3 DNA sequence: TGCAGCGTTGAACCCGGTCGGAATCAGCCCCAGCATTTT. Translated: CSVEPGRNQPQHF.